Sequencing of this T cell receptor beta chain was carried out in a study of tumor-infiltrating lymphocytes in primary liver carcinoma. In the study overall: Surgical resection was used to treat these primary liver carcinoma patients. The study included patients who were men and women aged 30 to 69 years. The study, taken as a whole, reports: A significantly higher top-250-clone fraction was recorded for tumors than for blood (p = 0.039).

Both blood RNA, taken from unsorted whole blood, and germline DNA were extracted. Preoperatively, 4 to 5 milliliters of peripheral blood were collected. As for this clonotype: The antigen is undetermined. Likely a read error: the CDR3 ends without its conserved phenylalanine or tryptophan.

This CDR3 is built from 16 residues. The input was approximately 0.45 ug total RNA; TCR beta cDNA was made from it with a constant-region primer. Construction of TCR beta libraries relied on three successive nested multiplex PCR rounds employing slightly modified ARM-PCR. The first two PCR rounds used TRBV1-TRBV30 primers with a Cbeta primer, nine to eleven cycles each. Via MiXCR, TCRdb re-called the multiplex PCR reads, giving one row per CDR3 protein. The sample carries roughly 330,000 distinct CDR3 sequences, about 65% recorded once. V gene TRBV12-3 or TRBV12-4 combines with J gene TRBJ1-4, with D perhaps matching TRBD1 (6 bases). The TCR originated in a man aged 35 to 55 with primary liver carcinoma and hepatitis B virus infection. The specimen sequenced was peripheral blood. The CDR3 is CASSLSTGTAREKLFL. In DNA form, the CDR3 reads TGTGCCAGCAGTTTATCTACAGGGACCGCGCGTGAAAAGCTGTTTCTT.